This T cell receptor (beta chain) was sequenced during a study of CD8 T cells in Susac syndrome. Findings of the study overall: Regarding the TCR sequencing and HLA analysis, the study admitted that a relatively small number of individuals were involved.

Random hexamers served to reverse transcribe roughly 0.45 to 1 ug RNA. An immunoSEQ multiplex PCR generated amplified TCR beta CDR3 products spanning 54 Vbeta and 13 Jbeta. TCRdb re-analysed the immunoSEQ multiplex PCR reads in MiXCR, keeping a single row per CDR3 protein. The repertoire includes roughly 80,000 distinct CDR3 sequences, approximately 93% of them detected once, and about 0.52% sits in the top ten. CD8+ and CD4+ T cells from blood underwent TCR beta sequencing. Under recently defined diagnostic criteria, the patients with Susac syndrome qualified as having definite or probable disease. Comment on this clonotype: Its antigen remains unknown.

The sequence derives from a human donor with Susac syndrome. Sequenced input: CD8+ T cells from PBMCs.

CDR3 sequence (DNA): TGTGCCAGCAGGTCGGACAGGGACTCCTACAATGAGCAGTTCTTC. This gives the protein CASRSDRDSYNEQFF. This chain uses TRBV5-6 with TRBJ2-1; the match to TRBD1 covers 8 bases. The length of the CDR3 is 15 residues. Trimming at V came to 5 bases and at J to 0 bases, leaving 4 bases not matched to a gene. Germline V gives CDR1 SGHDT, CDR2 YYEEEE.